The sequence of this T cell receptor (beta chain) was determined in a study of T cells after yellow fever vaccination. About the research overall: SMART-Seq v4 Ultra Low Input prepared libraries from low-cell fractions.

Germline V gene lookup returns CDR1 MNHEY and CDR2 SVGAGI. CDR3 length: 15 amino acids. With 2 bases removed from V and 1 base from J, the gap between germline ends came to 12 bases. Remarks on this clonotype: Its antigen remains unknown.

Whole-study results and caveats: The study noted that FACS-sorted repertoires could contain abundant clonotypes contaminating from the bulk population. After the booster, about 95% of CD4 and roughly nine tenths of CD8 primary-response clones were re-detected.

5'RACE template switching generated TCR cDNA, adding a universal primer site and UMIs. One entry per CDR3 protein, called by TCRdb with MiXCR from the 5' RACE reads. This sample has over 200,000 distinct CDR3 sequences; roughly 6.8% occur once, and the top ten carry approximately 0.99%. The sequence was collected from a man younger than 40 who received the YFV17D yellow fever vaccine. This specimen consisted of CD4+ T cells sorted from PBMCs, obtained on the day of the yellow fever booster vaccination. The chain links TRBV6-5 to TRBJ2-7; D may be TRBD1 (6 bases). Here the CDR3 reads CASSYGGLSSYEQYF. In nucleotides, the CDR3 is TGTGCCAGCAGTTACGGGGGCCTCAGTTCCTACGAGCAGTACTTC.